These 26 T cell receptor beta chains were sequenced from one sample in a study of blood T cell repertoires in COVID-19. Profiling relied on immunoSEQ multiplex PCR, and the TCRdb table lists in-frame clones only, not all of them. In the table there are approximately 190,000 clones, approximately 81% of which are singletons. Sequencing input: peripheral blood. The source of these receptors is a human donor in a cohort sampled during active COVID-19.

The chain carries TRBV7-9 and TRBJ1-2, with D possibly being TRBD1 (5 bases). This CDR3 has 14 residues. Trimming took off 0 bases at V and 3 bases at J, with 8 bases between the two ends. Per germline, CDR1 SEHNR and CDR2 FQNEAQ (reference sequence). The chain's CDR3 is CASSLARGDYGYTF. The CDR3 DNA is TGTGCCAGCAGCTTAGCGCGGGGCGACTATGGCTACACCTTC.

CDR3 loop: CASSLTGGVNTEAFF. The CDR3 bases are TGCGCCAGCAGCTTGACAGGAGGGGTGAACACTGAAGCTTTCTTT. This chain connects TRBV5-1 to TRBJ1-1; D is possibly TRBD1 (5 bases). The CDR3 contains 15 residues. V was cut by 1 base and J by 0 bases, with 10 bases left in between. The germline V gene encodes CDR1 SGHRS and CDR2 YFSETQ. Filled out from reference TRBV5-1 and TRBJ1-1, the complete variable domain reads KAGVTQTPRYLIKTRGQQVTLSCSPISGHRSVSWYQQTPGQGLQFLFEYFSETQRNKGNFPGRFSGRQFSNSRSEMNVSTLELGDSALYLCASSLTGGVNTEAFFGQGTRLTVV.

This clone was picked up a small number of times. The CDR3 here is CASSLALLEDTQYF. CDR3 sequence (DNA): TGTGCCAGCAGCTTAGCGCTTCTAGAGGATACGCAGTATTTT. This chain links TRBV7-9 with TRBJ2-3; D uncertain. The CDR3 length is 14 residues. V lost 0 bases to trimming and J lost 6 bases, with 10 bases between them. Germline assignment: CDR1 SEHNR and CDR2 FQNEAQ (reference sequence).

This chain connects TRBV29-1 to TRBJ1-1; no clear D gene. Trimming removed 7 bases from V and 2 bases from J, with 5 bases in between. In germline, CDR1 is SQVTM, CDR2 ANQGSEA. The CDR3 is made up of 10 amino acids. CDR3 region: CSDTNTEAFF. Written as DNA, the CDR3 is TGCAGCGATACAAACACTGAAGCTTTCTTT.

This clone has a handful of counts. The gene calls are TRBV27 and TRBJ2-4; 7 nucleotides line up with TRBD2. CDR3 length: 16 residues. The V gene end was trimmed by 4 bases and the J gene end by 3 bases; junction bases not matched to a gene: 9. Germline V gene sequence: CDR1 MNHEY, CDR2 SMNVEV (reference sequence). The CDR3 protein is CASSSRDASGKNIQYF. The CDR3 DNA follows: TGTGCCAGCAGTTCACGAGACGCTAGCGGCAAAAACATTCAGTACTTC.

This chain uses TRBV7-3 with TRBJ1-1, with D possibly being TRBD1 (5 bases). CDR3 length: 13 residues. Per the germline V gene, CDR1 is SGHTA and CDR2 is FQGTGA. V was shortened by 3 bases and J by 5 bases, with 10 bases between the two germline ends. CDR3 region: CASSFSQGTEAFF. The CDR3 DNA sequence: TGTGCCAGCAGCTTCAGCCAGGGTACTGAAGCTTTCTTT. Filled out from reference TRBV7-3 and TRBJ1-1, the complete variable domain reads GAGVSQTPSNKVTEKGKYVELRCDPISGHTALYWYRQSLGQGPEFLIYFQGTGAADDSGLPNDRFFAVRPEGSVSTLKIQRTERGDSAVYLCASSFSQGTEAFFGQGTRLTVV.

This clone was seen a few times. The genes are TRBV28 and TRBJ1-5; perhaps TRBD1 as D (6 bases). Trimming cost V 6 bases and J 8 bases, with 20 bases left between them. Germline CDR1 MDHEN, CDR2 SYDVKM. This CDR3 contains 15 residues. CDR3 loop: CASSQPGGGSEPQHF. CDR3 in DNA: TGTGCCAGCAGCCAACCCGGGGGGGGCTCGGAGCCCCAGCATTTT.

This clone was observed a few times. CDR3 residues: CASSPSGAEKLFF. The CDR3 coding sequence is TGTGCCAGCAGCCCCTCAGGGGCCGAAAAACTGTTTTTT. The chain links TRBV14 to TRBJ1-4; D might be TRBD1 (6 bases). V was pared by 4 bases and J by 8 bases, with 11 bases between. The CDR3 loop spans 13 amino acids. Germline V gene data show CDR1 as SGHDN and CDR2 as FVKESK.

This clone was recorded many times. The chain is built from TRBV2 and TRBJ1-4; D is possibly TRBD1 (5 bases). The V end lost 4 bases, the J end lost 7 bases, and 13 bases lay between the germline ends. Germline V gene data show CDR1 as SNHLY and CDR2 as FYNNEI. The CDR3 spans 14 residues. The CDR3 is CASSGGASGEKLFF. Written as DNA, the CDR3 is TGTGCCAGCAGTGGTGGGGCCTCGGGTGAAAAACTGTTTTTT.

V usage is TRBV6-6 and J usage is TRBJ2-7; TRBD2 aligns across 8 bases. This CDR3 is 13 amino acids long. J gave up 6 bases and V 8 bases, and 9 bases lay outside the gene matches. Germline CDR1 and CDR2: MNHNY and SVGAGI (reference sequence). This chain's CDR3 is CASRRTSGSEQYV. CDR3 DNA: TGTGCCAGCCGACGAACTAGCGGATCCGAGCAGTACGTC.

CDR3 loop: CASSRIPGTTGELFF. The CDR3 bases are TGCGCCAGCAGCCGAATCCCCGGGACTACCGGGGAGCTGTTTTTT. The chain employs TRBV4-1 and TRBJ2-2; tentatively, D is TRBD2 (6 bases). Germline CDR1 MGHRA, CDR2 YSYEKL. The CDR3 has 15 amino acids. The V end was cut by 4 bases, the J end by 5 bases, with 14 bases between.

This clone was picked up many times. The CDR3 DNA sequence: TGTGCCAGCAGCCGAAGGACAGAAAGCTCCTACGAGCAGTACTTC. Translation: CASSRRTESSYEQYF. This sequence joins TRBV7-8 and TRBJ2-7; a weak D match, TRBD1 (6 bases). The CDR3 is made up of 15 amino acids. V was clipped by 5 bases and J by 0 bases, with 14 bases between them. The germline V gene has CDR1 SGHVS and CDR2 FQNEAQ.

This chain connects TRBV5-4 to TRBJ2-5; D is ambiguous. V was pared by 1 base and J by 6 bases, with 13 bases between. The germline V gene has CDR1 SGHNT and CDR2 YYREEE (reference sequence). The CDR3 spans 14 residues. CDR3 protein: CASSLWPADKTQYF. CDR3 nucleotide sequence: TGTGCCAGCAGCTTGTGGCCGGCTGACAAGACCCAGTACTTC. Using reference TRBV5-4 and TRBJ2-5 for the parts outside the CDR3, the full variable domain is ETGVTQSPTHLIKTRGQQVTLRCSSQSGHNTVSWYQQALGQGPQFIFQYYREEENGRGNFPPRFSGLQFPNYSSELNVNALELDDSALYLCASSLWPADKTQYFGPGTRLLVL.

This chain links TRBV4-1 with TRBJ1-6; D perhaps matches TRBD1 (5 bases). The CDR3 is made up of 20 amino acids. The V end was cut by 1 base, the J end by 0 bases, with 19 bases between. Germline V CDR1 and CDR2: MGHRA, YSYEKL. The CDR3 DNA is TGCGCCAGCAGCCAAGTTGGGGGGGGGAGACGGAGCTCCTATAATTCACCCCTCCACTTT. Protein product: CASSQVGGGRRSSYNSPLHF.

This chain uses TRBV3-1 (or the pseudogene TRBV3-2) with TRBJ1-1, with D perhaps TRBD1 (6 bases). V was cut by 4 bases and J by 0 bases, with 12 bases left in between. The CDR3 is 15 residues long. Looked up from germline, CDR1 is LGHDT and CDR2 is YNNKEL (reference sequence). CDR3 DNA sequence: TGTGCCAGCAGCCCCCCCCGGACAGTGAACACTGAAGCTTTCTTT. Its protein is CASSPPRTVNTEAFF.

The CDR3 nucleotides read TGTGCCAGCAACTCCGACAGCAATAGCAATCAGCCCCAGCATTTT. Its translation: CASNSDSNSNQPQHF. This chain uses TRBV6-5 with TRBJ1-5, with D possibly TRBD1 on 5 matching bases. The CDR3 has 15 amino acids. Germline lookup yields CDR1 MNHEY and CDR2 SVGAGI. Between the trimmed V and J ends, which lost 7 bases and 0 bases, there was a span of 13 bases.

The chain carries TRBV27 and TRBJ1-5; D not resolved. V was trimmed by 5 bases and J by 6 bases, leaving 20 bases between them. Germline V gene data show CDR1 as MNHEY and CDR2 as SMNVEV (reference sequence). This CDR3 spans 16 amino acids. The CDR3 spells CASSPRGGRDRQPQHF. The CDR3 DNA reads TGTGCCAGCAGTCCTCGGGGAGGGAGGGATCGTCAGCCCCAGCATTTT.

V usage is TRBV5-1 and J usage is TRBJ2-3; D call uncertain. V lost 5 bases, J lost 6 bases, and 16 bases lay in between. This CDR3 spans 14 amino acids. Germline V gives CDR1 SGHRS, CDR2 YFSETQ. The CDR3 region is CASRLIPGTDTQYF. In nucleotides, the CDR3 is TGCGCCAGCAGACTGATCCCGGGTACCGATACGCAGTATTTT.

The chain has TRBV6-1 and TRBJ2-7, with D perhaps TRBD2 (5 bases). V was clipped by 2 bases and J by 6 bases, with 17 bases between them. The CDR3 contains 15 residues. Germline values: CDR1 MNHNS, CDR2 SASEGT. CDR3 protein: CASSESLGRVGEQYV. The CDR3 nucleotides are TGTGCCAGCAGTGAATCCCTCGGGCGGGTGGGCGAGCAGTACGTC.

This chain connects TRBV10-2 to TRBJ1-4; 9 bases map to TRBD1. Unmatched junction bases numbered 6, after V lost 2 bases and J lost 5 bases. CDR3 length: 16 amino acids. Per germline, CDR1 WSHSY and CDR2 SAAADI. In nucleotides, the CDR3 is TGCGCCAGCAGTGAGCATACCGGGACAGGGAATGAAAAACTGTTTTTT. This sequence encodes CASSEHTGTGNEKLFF.

The chain uses TRBV6-5 and TRBJ1-3; 11 bases align to TRBD1. CDR1 is MNHEY, CDR2 SVGAGI, per germline. V was clipped by 7 bases and J by 2 bases; unmatched bases: 4. CDR3 length: 15 amino acids. The CDR3 DNA reads as TGTGCCAGCAACCCGGACAGGGGGCCTGGAAACACCATATATTTT. Amino acids: CASNPDRGPGNTIYF.

The V and J genes are TRBV29-1 and TRBJ2-2, with D possibly TRBD1 on 5 matching bases. CDR3 length: 14 amino acids. Looked up from germline, CDR1 is SQVTM and CDR2 is ANQGSEA. Deletions cut 6 bases from V and 0 bases from J, with 11 bases between. The CDR3 nucleotides read TGCAGCGTACTACAGGCTGCGAACACCGGGGAGCTGTTTTTT. It specifies CSVLQAANTGELFF.

This clone was seen just once. The chain uses TRBV9 and TRBJ2-6; TRBD1 aligns across 7 bases. In germline, CDR1 is SGDLS, CDR2 YYNGEE. The CDR3 length is 18 residues. V shed 4 bases, J shed 0 bases, and the junction held 10 bases outside the gene matches. CDR3 loop: CASSSRTGANSGANVLTF. CDR3 nucleotides: TGTGCCAGCAGCTCTCGTACAGGGGCCAACTCTGGGGCCAACGTCCTGACTTTC.

The rearrangement links TRBV5-1 to TRBJ1-1; 8 positions agree with TRBD1. The V segment lost 3 bases and the J segment 8 bases; nucleotides outside the gene matches: 6. Germline-derived CDR1 and CDR2 are SGHRS and YFSETQ. There are 13 residues in the CDR3. In nucleotides, the CDR3 is TGCGCCAGCAGCTGGGAAGGACAGGGAGAAGCTTTCTTT. This translates into CASSWEGQGEAFF.

The chain recombines TRBV6-6 with TRBJ1-2, with 7 bases that match TRBD1. The CDR3 runs 12 residues. V lost 6 bases and J lost 4; bases outside the gene matches: 2. Germline assignment: CDR1 MNHNY and CDR2 SVGAGI (reference sequence). CDR3 sequence: CASRRQGYGYTF. DNA of the CDR3: TGTGCCAGCAGACGACAGGGCTATGGCTACACCTTC.

The chain has TRBV29-1 and TRBJ2-5; the D gene is possibly TRBD1 (6 bases). In germline, CDR1 is SQVTM, CDR2 ANQGSEA. Deletions cut 3 bases from V and 5 bases from J, with 16 bases between. The CDR3 loop spans 14 amino acids. This CDR3 is CSVEGETGSETQYF. Written as DNA, the CDR3 is TGCAGCGTTGAGGGGGAGACAGGATCTGAGACCCAGTACTTC.